The 27 T cell receptor beta chains reported below all come from one sample, sequenced in a study of blood T cells in healthy people across ages. For the second PCR, which ran for about 7 to 11 cycles, a sample-barcoded 5' primer and a J-beta primer mix were used. TCRdb fed the 5' RACE reads into MiXCR, producing one record per CDR3 protein. Of fewer than 800,000 distinct CDR3 sequences in the sample, roughly 32% were seen once. Source material: blood. These receptors originate from a woman of 80 years or more in good health.

This clonotype was seen only a few times. V is TRBV7-9 and J is TRBJ1-4; TRBD1 is a possible D gene (6 bases). This CDR3 contains 14 residues. The V and J ends lost 1 base and 11 bases respectively, with 14 bases between them. CDR1 and CDR2 (germline): SEHNR, FQNEAQ (reference sequence). CDR3 amino acids: CASSLDTGRGKLFF. In DNA form, the CDR3 reads TGTGCCAGCAGCTTAGACACGGGAAGGGGGAAACTGTTTTTT.

This clonotype was counted at least ten times. CDR3 DNA sequence: TGTGCCAGCAGTGAGACTAGCGGGGGGTTAGGCAATGAGCAGTTCTTC. Translated: CASSETSGGLGNEQFF. V is TRBV2 and J is TRBJ2-1; 13 bases match TRBD2. The CDR3 is made up of 16 amino acids. J gave up 6 bases and V 3 bases, and 5 bases lay outside the gene matches. Germline V lookup: CDR1 SNHLY, CDR2 FYNNEI.

This clonotype was observed once. The junction departs from the called germline gene at one end, perhaps through a read error. The V and J genes are TRBV7-9 and TRBJ1-2, with D unresolved. Germline V gene data show CDR1 as SEHNR and CDR2 as FQNEAQ (reference sequence). The CDR3 extends over 12 amino acids. The CDR3 sequence is CAGSLGTGGYTF. In DNA form, the CDR3 reads TGTGCCGGCAGCTTAGGCACGGGGGGCTACACCTTC.

The chain has TRBV28 and TRBJ2-5; 11 bases map to TRBD1. This CDR3 spans 15 amino acids. Germline V gene sequence: CDR1 MDHEN, CDR2 SYDVKM. After removal of 3 bases from V and 4 bases from J, the junction contained 4 bases not matched to a gene. CDR3 bases: TGTGCCAGCAGTTTTTATGGGACAGGGGGAGAGACCCAGTACTTC. It is translated as CASSFYGTGGETQYF.

J is TRBJ1-1 and V is TRBV6-5; 9 bases fit TRBD1. Germline V gene sequence: CDR1 MNHEY, CDR2 SVGAGI. V was clipped by 5 bases and J by 4 bases; unmatched bases: 8. The CDR3 covers 15 residues. CDR3 bases: TGTGCCAGCAGTCCTAACAGGGGGCGCGGCACTGAAGCTTTCTTT. Protein: CASSPNRGRGTEAFF.

At least ten counts were recorded for this clonotype. The V call is TRBV7-9, the J call TRBJ1-2; 8 positions match TRBD1. Germline V gives CDR1 SEHNR, CDR2 FQNEAQ (reference sequence). CDR3 length: 12 residues. V shed 9 bases, J shed 7 bases, and the junction held 7 bases outside the gene matches. As DNA, the CDR3 is TGTGCCAGTGGGGCGGGACAGGTTGGCTACACCTTC. Translated, it gives CASGAGQVGYTF.

This clonotype has a count of ten or more. The rearrangement uses TRBV3-1 and TRBJ2-3, with TRBD1 as a possible D gene (6 bases). The germline gives CDR1 LGHDT, CDR2 YNNKEL (reference sequence). The CDR3 contains 15 residues. V was pared by 4 bases and J by 0 bases, with 11 bases between. For the CDR3, the DNA is TGTGCCAGCAGCCCGAGGACAGCTAGCACAGATACGCAGTATTTT. Translated, it gives CASSPRTASTDTQYF.

The chain is built from TRBV27 and TRBJ1-4, with D unresolved. V gave up 3 bases and J gave up 2 bases, with 10 bases separating them. This CDR3 is built from 15 residues. Germline V gene data show CDR1 as MNHEY and CDR2 as SMNVEV (reference sequence). In nucleotides, the CDR3 is TGTGCCAGCAGTTTCCTGGGAGGGACTAATGAAAAACTGTTTTTT. Translation gives CASSFLGGTNEKLFF.

Concerning this clonotype: The junction departs from germline at one end; a sequencing error may be responsible. The chain couples TRBV28 to TRBJ2-2; D remains unclear. This CDR3 region has 15 residues. Germline CDR1 reads MDHEN; CDR2 reads SYDVKM. The CDR3 here is CTSSLYGTNTGELFF. In nucleotides, the CDR3 is TGTACCAGCAGTTTATATGGCACGAACACCGGGGAGCTGTTTTTT.

In its sample, this clonotype was seen many times. This chain joins TRBV6-1 and TRBJ2-1; TRBD2 agrees at 11 bases. Germline V gene data show CDR1 as MNHNS and CDR2 as SASEGT. The CDR3 runs 14 residues. The V gene end was trimmed by 6 bases and the J gene end by 4 bases; junction bases not matched to a gene: 2. The CDR3 nucleotides are TGTGCCAGCAGGGGACTAGCGGCGTACAATGAGCAGTTCTTC. It codes for CASRGLAAYNEQFF.

This clonotype was found many times. The chain is built from TRBV27 and TRBJ2-7; D possibly corresponds to TRBD2 (6 bases). V was pared by 5 bases and J by 2 bases, with 13 bases between. There are 14 residues in the CDR3. CDR1 MNHEY and CDR2 SMNVEV come from the germline V gene (reference sequence). The CDR3, as DNA: TGTGCCAGCAGTGGCGGAGGGCTCCCCTACGAGCAGTACTTC. It codes for CASSGGGLPYEQYF.

This clonotype was seen ten or more times. The rearrangement uses TRBV9 and TRBJ2-7; D is ambiguous. Per germline, CDR1 SGDLS and CDR2 YYNGEE. The ends were cut back, 4 bases at V and 4 bases at J, with 15 bases in the middle. This CDR3 has 14 amino acids. CDR3 in amino acids: CASSPQTLPYEQYF. In nucleotides, the CDR3 is TGTGCCAGCAGCCCGCAGACCCTACCGTACGAGCAGTACTTC. Together with reference TRBV9 and TRBJ2-7, the CDR3 gives the full variable domain: DSGVTQTPKHLITATGQRVTLRCSPRSGDLSVYWYQQSLDQGLQFLIQYYNGEERAKGNILERFSAQQFPDLHSELNLSSLELGDSALYFCASSPQTLPYEQYFGPGTRLTVT.

About this clonotype itself: Here the CDR3 omits its conserved ending phenylalanine or tryptophan, so a read error is the likely source. This chain links TRBV5-1 with TRBJ2-7; TRBD1 aligns across 8 bases. V lost 4 bases and J lost 6; bases outside the gene matches: 9. The CDR3 length is 14 residues. The germline V gene encodes CDR1 SGHRS and CDR2 YFSETQ. CDR3 DNA sequence: TGCGCCAGCAGCGGTACAGGGGGTGGCGGCGAGCAGTACTGC. Its translation is CASSGTGGGGEQYC.

This clonotype occurred many times. This chain links TRBV7-3 with TRBJ2-3; D is unclear. The CDR3 spans 17 residues. The V gene's germline CDR1 is SGHTA and CDR2 FQGTGA. V lost 5 bases to trimming and J lost 1 base, with 19 bases between them. As DNA, the CDR3 is TGTGCCAGCAGCCAGACTCCTTTAAGTAGGGGCACAGATACGCAGTATTTT. It is translated as CASSQTPLSRGTDTQYF.

This clonotype was counted at least ten times. V gene TRBV5-1 combines with J gene TRBJ2-4; perhaps TRBD2 as D (6 bases). The V gene lost 3 bases and the J gene lost 12 bases, with 16 bases spanning the gap. Per germline, CDR1 SGHRS and CDR2 YFSETQ. The CDR3 covers 13 residues. The CDR3 coding sequence is TGCGCCAGCAGCTCTCAAGGACTATTCGGTCAGTACTTC. This encodes CASSSQGLFGQYF.

This clonotype was picked up many times. The chain combines TRBV6-1 with TRBJ1-1; 8 bases are a match to TRBD1. The CDR3 length is 14 residues. CDR1 MNHNS and CDR2 SASEGT come from the germline V gene. With 0 bases clipped from V and 3 bases from J, the junction kept 0 bases outside the gene matches. CDR3 DNA: TGTGCCAGCAGTGAAGCCAGGGGGCACACTGAAGCTTTCTTT. It codes for CASSEARGHTEAFF.

This clonotype was counted many times. This chain connects TRBV24-1 to TRBJ2-5, with 10 positions matching TRBD2. CDR3 length equals 16 residues. Germline V CDR1 and CDR2: KGHDR, SFDVKD. V shed 4 bases and J 4 bases; nucleotides not matched to a gene: 8. The CDR3: CATSEGLAGDGETQYF. DNA of the CDR3: TGTGCCACCAGTGAGGGGCTAGCGGGGGATGGAGAGACCCAGTACTTC.

The V gene is TRBV5-1, the J gene TRBJ2-5, with no clear D. Per the germline V gene, CDR1 is SGHRS and CDR2 is YFSETQ. Deletions cut 2 bases from V and 1 base from J, with 6 bases between. CDR3 size: 13 residues. The CDR3 spells CASSLEVQETQYF. The CDR3 nucleotides read TGCGCCAGCAGCTTAGAGGTCCAAGAGACCCAGTACTTC.

The V call is TRBV7-3, the J call TRBJ1-1, with D possibly TRBD1 on 5 matching bases. V dropped 5 bases and J dropped 4 bases, with 11 bases sitting between them. This CDR3 spans 13 amino acids. CDR1 SGHTA and CDR2 FQGTGA come from the germline V gene. The CDR3 is CASSRGGSTEAFF. The CDR3 DNA follows: TGTGCCAGCAGCCGTGGGGGGAGCACTGAAGCTTTCTTT.

The chain joins TRBV21-1 to TRBJ2-1; the table's D call TRBD2 went unverified against the DNA. TRBV21-1 is shown as a pseudogene. There are 16 residues in the CDR3. The CDR3: CASSNVWRGGLNEQFF. DNA for the CDR3: TGTGCCAGCAGCAATGTCTGGCGGGGGGGCCTCAATGAGCAGTTCTTC.

This clonotype occurred a few times. A much larger clone lies a single base off, so this may be a read error. The J gene is TRBJ2-3, the V gene TRBV7-2; D is uncertain. The CDR3 totals 16 residues. From germline, CDR1 is SGHTA and CDR2 FQGNSA. CDR3: CAGSLEVMRSTDTQYF. CDR3 nucleotides: TGTGCCGGCAGCTTAGAAGTTATGAGAAGCACAGATACGCAGTATTTT.

The chain is built from TRBV20-1 and TRBJ1-2, with 8 bases matching TRBD1. Germline CDR1 reads DFQATT; CDR2 reads SNEGSKA (reference sequence). There are 13 residues in the CDR3. V dropped 2 bases and J dropped 4; count of bases not matched to a gene: 3. The CDR3 sequence is CSARPGGLYGYTF. The CDR3 DNA reads as TGCAGTGCTAGACCAGGGGGCCTCTATGGCTACACCTTC.

V and J are TRBV3-1 and TRBJ1-1, with 7 bases matching TRBD1. With V trimmed by 1 base and J by 4 bases, 6 bases remained unmatched. Germline V gene data show CDR1 as LGHDT and CDR2 as YNNKEL (reference sequence). The CDR3 length is 15 residues. CDR3 region: CASSQGYRGGTEAFF. The CDR3 DNA sequence: TGTGCCAGCAGCCAAGGGTACAGGGGAGGCACTGAAGCTTTCTTT. Variable domain in full (rest from reference TRBV3-1 and TRBJ1-1): DTAVSQTPKYLVTQMGNDKSIKCEQNLGHDTMYWYKQDSKKFLKIMFSYNNKELIINETVPNRFSPKSPDKAHLNLHINSLELGDSAVYFCASSQGYRGGTEAFFGQGTRLTVV.

This clonotype was seen at least ten times. This chain connects TRBV11-2 to TRBJ1-1; D possibly corresponds to TRBD1 (6 bases). The CDR3 has 14 residues. With 5 bases removed from V and 2 bases from J, the gap between germline ends came to 12 bases. Germline CDR1 and CDR2: SGHAT and FQNNGV. The CDR3 sequence is CASSQVQGNTEAFF. The CDR3 nucleotides read TGTGCCAGCAGCCAAGTACAGGGTAACACTGAAGCTTTCTTT.

There are many counts of this clonotype. The chain carries TRBV6-5 and TRBJ1-1; no firm D call. V lost 7 bases to trimming and J lost 6 bases, with 18 bases between them. The CDR3 sequence is 14 residues long. Germline assignment: CDR1 MNHEY and CDR2 SVGAGI. The CDR3 nucleotides are TGTGCCAGCACCCCCGGGAAAGGGCGGCCTGAAGCTTTCTTT. It translates to CASTPGKGRPEAFF.

This clonotype was recorded at least ten times. The junction differs from germline at one of its ends, possibly a read error. This chain uses TRBV7-9 with TRBJ1-2; D is undetermined. Germline lookup yields CDR1 SEHNR and CDR2 FQNEAQ (reference sequence). The CDR3 consists of 13 residues. The CDR3 sequence is CASSLVGDYGYTF. As DNA, the CDR3 is TGTGCCAGCAGTTTAGTCGGCGATTATGGCTACACCTTC.

This clonotype was observed a single time. The chain couples TRBV5-1 to TRBJ2-7; 12 positions match TRBD1. Germline V gene data show CDR1 as SGHRS and CDR2 as YFSETQ. The CDR3 consists of 17 residues. Trimming cost V 5 bases and J 1 base; bases outside gene matches: 10. The CDR3 nucleotides read TGCGCCAGCAGTCCGGGACAGGGGGCGATTGGGTCCTACGAGCAGTACTTC. This codes for CASSPGQGAIGSYEQYF.